Below, 22 T cell receptor beta chains from the same sample are listed, as sequenced in a study of stem cell transplantation in POMP-related autoinflammatory disease. Measured with immunoSEQ multiplex PCR; TCRdb has only the in-frame clones, and not every one. The sample lists some 26,000 clones; roughly four fifths were seen once. This material consisted of CD4+ T cells from PBMCs, taken before stem cell transplantation. The receptors here all came from a human donor with POMP-related autoinflammation and immune dysregulation (PRAID).

This clone was seen only once. The genes are TRBV5-4 and TRBJ2-5, with D perhaps TRBD2 (6 bases). The germline V gene encodes CDR1 SGHNT and CDR2 YYREEE (reference sequence). V lost 1 base, J lost 3 bases, and 16 bases lay in between. The CDR3 runs to 16 residues. CDR3 amino acids: CASSLRLAWQKETQYF. CDR3 DNA sequence: TGTGCCAGCAGCTTGCGGCTAGCGTGGCAAAAAGAGACCCAGTACTTC.

This chain joins TRBV11-2 and TRBJ1-3, with D perhaps matching TRBD1 (6 bases). Germline V lookup: CDR1 SGHAT, CDR2 FQNNGV. The CDR3 is 16 residues long. V lost 6 bases and J lost 0, with 15 bases in between. CDR3 DNA sequence: TGTGCCAGCAGACAAGGACAGCCATCCTCTGGAAACACCATATATTTT. Translated, it gives CASRQGQPSSGNTIYF.

Note on this clone: A read error may account for a junction end that differs from germline. The CDR3 sequence is CASSLEGGSNEKLFF. The CDR3 DNA reads as TGTGCTAGCAGCTTAGAGGGAGGGTCTAATGAAAAACTGTTTTTT. The V call is TRBV7-7, the J call TRBJ1-4; D ambiguous. There are 15 residues in the CDR3. Looked up from germline, CDR1 is SSHAT and CDR2 is FNYEAQ (reference sequence).

The chain combines TRBV6-5 with TRBJ1-3; D remains unclear. CDR1 and CDR2 from the germline V gene are MNHEY and SVGAGI. The germline V and J ends were trimmed by 8 bases and 0 bases, with 5 bases remaining between them. The CDR3 sequence is 12 residues long. The CDR3 DNA sequence: TGTGCCAGCGGTATCTCTGGAAACACCATATATTTT. Translated, it gives CASGISGNTIYF.

This clone was counted only a few times. The J gene is TRBJ1-2, the V gene TRBV25-1; D unresolved. This CDR3 comprises 13 residues. Trimming took off 6 bases at V and 0 bases at J, with 8 bases between the two ends. Per the germline V gene, CDR1 is MGHDK and CDR2 is SYGVNS. The CDR3 nucleotides read TGTGCCAGCAGCCCGGGATCTAACTATGGCTACACCTTC. Protein: CASSPGSNYGYTF.

The chain joins TRBV7-9 to TRBJ1-1; TRBD1 aligns across 9 bases. After removal of 4 bases from V and 4 bases from J, the junction contained 7 bases not matched to a gene. Germline V lookup: CDR1 SEHNR, CDR2 FQNEAQ (reference sequence). CDR3 length: 15 residues. The CDR3 spells CASSSRPTGGTEAFF. Written as DNA, the CDR3 is TGTGCCAGCAGCTCCCGACCGACAGGGGGCACTGAAGCTTTCTTT.

The CDR3 here is CASRALGRSNQPQHF. The DNA for the CDR3 is TGTGCCAGCAGGGCCCTAGGACGAAGCAATCAGCCCCAGCATTTT. The chain recombines TRBV28 with TRBJ1-5; D unclear. The ends were cut back, 6 bases at V and 1 base at J, with 13 bases in the middle. The CDR3 has 15 amino acids. Germline CDR1 reads MDHEN; CDR2 reads SYDVKM.

This chain joins TRBV6-6 and TRBJ1-4; a weak D match, TRBD1 (6 bases). Per the germline V gene, CDR1 is MNHNY and CDR2 is SVGAGI (reference sequence). CDR3 length equals 14 residues. V lost 2 bases to trimming and J lost 4 bases, with 8 bases between them. CDR3 region: CASSYRGRNEKLFF. The DNA for the CDR3 is TGTGCCAGCAGTTACCGGGGGCGTAATGAAAAACTGTTTTTT.

The rearrangement joins TRBV9 to TRBJ2-4, with TRBD1 as a possible D gene (6 bases). The germline gives CDR1 SGDLS, CDR2 YYNGEE. V gave up 1 base and J gave up 5 bases, with 10 bases separating them. The CDR3 extends over 14 amino acids. This CDR3 reads CASSVTGHENIQYF. The CDR3 DNA is TGTGCCAGCAGCGTAACAGGGCACGAAAACATTCAGTACTTC.

V and J are TRBV5-6 and TRBJ2-2, with TRBD2 matching 12 bases. Germline CDR1 reads SGHDT; CDR2 reads YYEEEE. The CDR3 consists of 14 residues. The junction had 4 bases not matched to a gene; V was cut back by 1 base and J by 12 bases. The CDR3 loop is CASSLTSGRIQLFF. The CDR3 nucleotides read TGTGCCAGCAGCTTGACTAGCGGGAGGATCCAGCTGTTTTTT.

The rearrangement joins TRBV28 to TRBJ1-5, with D possibly matching TRBD1 (5 bases). The V gene's germline CDR1 is MDHEN and CDR2 SYDVKM. This CDR3 is 14 amino acids long. V shed 7 bases and J shed 0 bases, with 10 bases lying between them. Written as DNA, the CDR3 is TGTGCCAGCATGCAGGGATATAGCAATCAGCCCCAGCATTTT. Its translation: CASMQGYSNQPQHF.

The V and J genes are TRBV4-2 and TRBJ1-3; D remains ambiguous. Trimming stripped 0 bases from V and 4 bases from J, with 16 bases between. The CDR3 runs 17 residues. CDR1 and CDR2 (germline): LGHNA, YNFKEQ. DNA of the CDR3: TGTGCCAGCAGCCAAGAGGCTACGTTTGGATGGGGAAACACCATATATTTT. Protein: CASSQEATFGWGNTIYF.

The chain has TRBV10-1 and TRBJ1-6, with 11 bases lining up with TRBD1. V dropped 3 bases and J dropped 8; count of bases not matched to a gene: 9. This CDR3 is 17 amino acids long. From germline, CDR1 is WNHNN and CDR2 SYGVQD (reference sequence). In DNA form, the CDR3 reads TGCGCCAGCAGTGACTCGGACAGGGGGCTATACTATTCACCCCTCCACTTT. As protein: CASSDSDRGLYYSPLHF.

The chain links TRBV4-1 to TRBJ1-2; no firm D call. This CDR3 is built from 12 residues. V was shortened by 0 bases and J by 4 bases, with 3 bases between the two germline ends. Looked up from germline, CDR1 is MGHRA and CDR2 is YSYEKL. CDR3 sequence reads: CASSQDSYGYTF. CDR3 nucleotides: TGCGCCAGCAGCCAAGATAGCTATGGCTACACCTTC.

The chain recombines TRBV19 with TRBJ1-5, with D possibly matching TRBD1 (6 bases). Germline-derived CDR1 and CDR2 are LNHDA and SQIVND (reference sequence). The CDR3 loop spans 16 amino acids. V dropped 6 bases and J dropped 6 bases, with 21 bases sitting between them. CDR3 in DNA: TGTGCCAGTAGGGTCGGGGGGCTCGTAATAAGTCAGCCCCAGCATTTT. Translating gives CASRVGGLVISQPQHF.

The V gene is TRBV7-8, the J gene TRBJ2-1, with 8 bases matching TRBD2. Germline V CDR1 and CDR2: SGHVS, FQNEAQ. There are 16 residues in the CDR3. V lost 1 base and J lost 8; bases outside the gene matches: 10. The chain's CDR3 is CASSLVGSPGGDEQFF. The CDR3 DNA is TGTGCCAGCAGCTTAGTGGGCTCTCCGGGAGGGGATGAGCAGTTCTTC.

The genes are TRBV7-8 and TRBJ2-1; D gene unclear. Per the germline V gene, CDR1 is SGHVS and CDR2 is FQNEAQ. The germline V and J ends were trimmed by 0 bases and 9 bases, with 24 bases remaining between them. This CDR3 is built from 18 residues. The CDR3 here is CASSLAQIGVSGFGEQFF. In DNA, the CDR3 is TGTGCCAGCAGCTTAGCGCAAATTGGGGTTTCGGGTTTCGGTGAGCAGTTCTTC.

The chain employs TRBV7-9 and TRBJ1-1; D might be TRBD1 (5 bases). The V gene's germline CDR1 is SEHNR and CDR2 FQNEAQ (reference sequence). Trimming shortened V by 5 bases and J by 0 bases, and 13 bases separated the two germline ends. The CDR3 runs to 15 residues. CDR3 residues: CASSTSGILNTEAFF. CDR3 in DNA: TGTGCCAGCAGCACATCAGGGATACTGAACACTGAAGCTTTCTTT.

The chain joins TRBV5-6 to TRBJ1-2, with 7 bases fitting TRBD1. After removal of 2 bases from V and 2 bases from J, the junction contained 6 bases not matched to a gene. Per the germline V gene, CDR1 is SGHDT and CDR2 is YYEEEE. The CDR3 spans 15 residues. CDR3 DNA: TGTGCCAGCAGCTTATACCGGGACAGCAACTATGGCTACACCTTC. Translated: CASSLYRDSNYGYTF.

This chain links TRBV6-5 with TRBJ1-5, with unresolved D. The length of the CDR3 is 9 residues. Germline V gene data show CDR1 as MNHEY and CDR2 as SVGAGI. The V end lost 11 bases, the J end lost 4 bases, and 3 bases lay between the germline ends. In DNA form, the CDR3 reads TGTGCCTGTAATCAGCCCCAGCATTTT. It translates to CACNQPQHF.

The rearrangement uses TRBV11-2 and TRBJ2-3, with D uncertain. The V end was cut by 4 bases, the J end by 0 bases, with 8 bases between. The CDR3 extends over 14 amino acids. CDR1 SGHAT and CDR2 FQNNGV come from the germline V gene. CDR3 DNA: TGTGCCAGCAGCTCGAAGACTAGCACAGATACGCAGTATTTT. It specifies CASSSKTSTDTQYF.

The V gene is TRBV6-1, the J gene TRBJ2-1; TRBD2 aligns across 7 bases. Germline trimming cut 10 bases from V and 1 base from J; bases unmatched to any gene: 7. Germline V gene lookup returns CDR1 MNHNS and CDR2 SASEGT. The length of the CDR3 is 14 residues. For the CDR3, the DNA is TGTGCCAACATGGGGACTACTTCCTACAATGAGCAGTTCTTC. Protein sequence: CANMGTTSYNEQFF.